This TCR beta chain appears in the sequencing data of a study of T cell repertoires in cytomegalovirus infection. Study at large: Carrying CMV and the relevant HLA type showed in public TCR beta signatures. Study-wide points: Summed public TCR beta family frequency identified CMV carriers bearing the relevant HLA. The study found HLA-C-restricted CMV-specific TCR beta clonotypes dominating the ex vivo response.

The germline V gene has CDR1 SGHVS and CDR2 FQNEAQ. V gave up 2 bases and J gave up 5 bases, with 14 bases separating them. This CDR3 is 15 amino acids long. This clonotype was seen ten or more times. The antigen is not known. TCRdb called the reads again in MiXCR, with one record for every CDR3 protein. This sample carries about 260,000 distinct CDR3 sequences, approximately 10% of them seen once, and the ten largest clones take approximately 16%. The material sequenced was PBMCs. This TCR derives from a human donor in good health (CMV status not recorded). Some clones in this sample may be carry-over from other donors' samples. This chain joins TRBV7-8 and TRBJ2-3, with unresolved D. This CDR3 reads CASSLRNIGRDTQYF. CDR3 nucleotides: TGTGCCAGCAGCTTACGCAACATCGGTAGAGATACGCAGTATTTT.